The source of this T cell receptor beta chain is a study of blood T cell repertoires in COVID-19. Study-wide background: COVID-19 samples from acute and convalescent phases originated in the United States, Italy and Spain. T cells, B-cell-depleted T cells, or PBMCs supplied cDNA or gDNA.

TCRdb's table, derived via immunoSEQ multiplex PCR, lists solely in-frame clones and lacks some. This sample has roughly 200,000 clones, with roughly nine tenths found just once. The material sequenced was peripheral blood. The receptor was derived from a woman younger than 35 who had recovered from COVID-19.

The CDR3 nucleotides are TGTGCCAGCAGCTTAGTGGAGGGGGCAGTTGGCTACACCTTC. Translation gives CASSLVEGAVGYTF. The chain carries TRBV11-2 and TRBJ1-2, with 7 positions matching TRBD1. J was trimmed by 7 bases and V by 1 base; bases with no gene match: 6. This CDR3 is built from 14 residues. CDR1 is SGHAT, CDR2 FQNNGV, per germline.